This TCR beta chain appears in the sequencing data of a study of blood T cell repertoires in COVID-19. Study background: The United States, Italy and Spain were the sources of the acute and convalescent COVID-19 samples.

Data came from immunoSEQ multiplex PCR; TCRdb stores just in-frame clones and leaves some out. The sample includes around 200,000 clones, about nine tenths seen only once; the top ten take roughly 4.1%. The CDR3 is 14 residues long. J lost 1 base, V lost 6 bases, and 5 bases had no gene match. CDR1 and CDR2 (germline): MGHRA, YSYEKL. The count of this clone is one. This sequence was found in a man aged 45-60 years with acute or convalescent COVID-19. The J gene is TRBJ1-1, the V gene TRBV4-1, with 7 bases identical to TRBD1. Specimen: peripheral blood. The CDR3 bases are TGCGCCAGCAGGGGACAGTTGAAGAACACTGAAGCTTTCTTT. Protein: CASRGQLKNTEAFF.